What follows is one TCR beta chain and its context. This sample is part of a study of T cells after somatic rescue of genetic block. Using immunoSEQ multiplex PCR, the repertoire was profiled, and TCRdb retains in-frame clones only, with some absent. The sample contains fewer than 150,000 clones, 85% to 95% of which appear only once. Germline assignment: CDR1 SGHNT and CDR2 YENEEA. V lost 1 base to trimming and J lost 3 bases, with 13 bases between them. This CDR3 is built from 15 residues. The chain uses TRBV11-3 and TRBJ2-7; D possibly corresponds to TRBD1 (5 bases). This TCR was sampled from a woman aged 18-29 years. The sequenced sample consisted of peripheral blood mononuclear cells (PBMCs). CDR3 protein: CASSLGSQEIYEQYF. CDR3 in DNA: TGTGCCAGCAGCTTAGGTTCACAGGAGATCTACGAGCAGTACTTC.